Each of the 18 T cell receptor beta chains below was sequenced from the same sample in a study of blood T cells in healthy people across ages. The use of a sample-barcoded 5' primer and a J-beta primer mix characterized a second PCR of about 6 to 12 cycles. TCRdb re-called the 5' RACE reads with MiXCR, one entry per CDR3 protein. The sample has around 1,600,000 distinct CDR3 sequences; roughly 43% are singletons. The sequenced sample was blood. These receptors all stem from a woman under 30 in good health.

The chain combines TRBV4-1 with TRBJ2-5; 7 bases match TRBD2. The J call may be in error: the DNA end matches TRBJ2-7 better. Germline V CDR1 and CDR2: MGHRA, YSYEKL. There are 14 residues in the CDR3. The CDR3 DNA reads TGCGCCAGCAGCCAAGTCGGGGAGGGGACCGAGCAGTACTTC. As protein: CASSQVGEGTEQYF.

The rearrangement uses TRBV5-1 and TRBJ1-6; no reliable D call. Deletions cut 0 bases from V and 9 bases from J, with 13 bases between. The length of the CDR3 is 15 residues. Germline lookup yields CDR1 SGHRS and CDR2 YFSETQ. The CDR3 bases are TGCGCCAGCAGCTTGGAGGGCGTGAGGAGTTCACCCCTCCACTTT. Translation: CASSLEGVRSSPLHF. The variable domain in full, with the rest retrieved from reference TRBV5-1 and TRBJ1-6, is KAGVTQTPRYLIKTRGQQVTLSCSPISGHRSVSWYQQTPGQGLQFLFEYFSETQRNKGNFPGRFSGRQFSNSRSEMNVSTLELGDSALYLCASSLEGVRSSPLHFGNGTRLTVT.

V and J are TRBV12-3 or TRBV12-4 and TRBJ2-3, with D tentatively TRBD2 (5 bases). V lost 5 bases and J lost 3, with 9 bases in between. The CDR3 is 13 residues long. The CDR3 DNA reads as TGTGCCAGCAGTGCGGGCATGACAGATACGCAGTATTTT. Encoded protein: CASSAGMTDTQYF.

This chain's CDR3 is CASSTREGTVLTF. In nucleotides, the CDR3 is TGTGCCAGCAGCACAAGGGAAGGTACCGTCCTGACTTTC. The genes are TRBV7-8 and TRBJ2-6; D is unresolved. Looked up from germline, CDR1 is SGHVS and CDR2 is FQNEAQ. This CDR3 region has 13 residues. Trimming took off 5 bases at V and 12 bases at J, with 14 bases between the two ends. Complete variable domain (other parts from reference TRBV7-8 and TRBJ2-6): GAGVSQSPRYKVAKRGQDVALRCDPISGHVSLFWYQQALGQGPEFLTYFQNEAQLDKSGLPSDRFFAERPEGSVSTLKIQRTQQEDSAVYLCASSTREGTVLTFGAGSRLTVL.

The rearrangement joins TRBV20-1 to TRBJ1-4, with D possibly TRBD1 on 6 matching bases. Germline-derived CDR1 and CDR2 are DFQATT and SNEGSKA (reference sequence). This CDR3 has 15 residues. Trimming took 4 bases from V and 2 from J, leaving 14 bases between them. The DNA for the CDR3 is TGCAGTGCTAAAGAGCCAGGGGTCACTAATGAAAAACTGTTTTTT. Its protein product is CSAKEPGVTNEKLFF.

CDR3 sequence (DNA): TGCAGTGCTAGAAACAGTCCCAATGAGCAGTACTTC. It encodes CSARNSPNEQYF. The chain is built from TRBV20-1 and TRBJ2-5, with D unclear. V was clipped by 2 bases and J by 11 bases, with 15 bases between them. This CDR3 region has 12 residues. Germline V gene lookup returns CDR1 DFQATT and CDR2 SNEGSKA (reference sequence).

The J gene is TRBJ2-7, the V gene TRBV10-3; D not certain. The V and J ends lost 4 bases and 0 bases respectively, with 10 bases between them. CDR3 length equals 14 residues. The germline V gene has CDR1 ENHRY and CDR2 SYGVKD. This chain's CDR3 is CAISGSGFSYEQYF. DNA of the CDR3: TGTGCCATCAGTGGCTCCGGGTTCTCCTACGAGCAGTACTTC.

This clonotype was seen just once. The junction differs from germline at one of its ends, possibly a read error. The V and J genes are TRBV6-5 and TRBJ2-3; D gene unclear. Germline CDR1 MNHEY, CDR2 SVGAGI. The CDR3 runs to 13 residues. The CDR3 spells CANSYSYGDTQYF. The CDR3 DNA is TGTGCCAACAGTTACTCCTATGGGGATACGCAGTATTTT.

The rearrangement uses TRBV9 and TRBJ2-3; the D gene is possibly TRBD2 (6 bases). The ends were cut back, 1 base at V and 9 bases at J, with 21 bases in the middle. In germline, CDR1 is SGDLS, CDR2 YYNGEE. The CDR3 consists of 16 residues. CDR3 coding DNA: TGTGCCAGCAGCGTACCTACCCACGGAGGGCCCTCAACGCAGTATTTT. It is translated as CASSVPTHGGPSTQYF. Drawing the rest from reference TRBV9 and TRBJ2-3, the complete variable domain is DSGVTQTPKHLITATGQRVTLRCSPRSGDLSVYWYQQSLDQGLQFLIQYYNGEERAKGNILERFSAQQFPDLHSELNLSSLELGDSALYFCASSVPTHGGPSTQYFGPGTRLTVL.

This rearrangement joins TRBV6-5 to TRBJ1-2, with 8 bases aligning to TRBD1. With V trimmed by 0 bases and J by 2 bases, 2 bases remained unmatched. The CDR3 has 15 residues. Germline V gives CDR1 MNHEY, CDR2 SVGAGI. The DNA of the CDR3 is TGTGCCAGCAGTTACTCTCAGGGGGCAAACTATGGCTACACCTTC. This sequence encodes CASSYSQGANYGYTF.

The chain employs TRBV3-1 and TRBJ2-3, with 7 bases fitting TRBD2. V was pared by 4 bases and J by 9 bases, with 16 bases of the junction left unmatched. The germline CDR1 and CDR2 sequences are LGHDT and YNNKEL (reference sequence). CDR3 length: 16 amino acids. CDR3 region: CASSLASASGARTQYF. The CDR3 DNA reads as TGTGCCAGCAGCCTCGCAAGCGCCAGCGGGGCACGCACGCAGTATTTT.

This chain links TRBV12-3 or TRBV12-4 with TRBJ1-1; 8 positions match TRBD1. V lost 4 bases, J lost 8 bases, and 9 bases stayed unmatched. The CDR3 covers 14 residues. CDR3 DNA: TGTGCCAGCAGTTCCTGGGACAGGAAATCGGAAGCTTTCTTT. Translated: CASSSWDRKSEAFF.

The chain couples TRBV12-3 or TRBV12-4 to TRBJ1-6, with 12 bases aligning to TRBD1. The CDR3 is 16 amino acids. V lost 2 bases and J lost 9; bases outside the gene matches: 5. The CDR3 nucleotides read TGTGCCAGCAGTTTAAAGGGACAGGGGGCTGGTTCACCCCTCCACTTT. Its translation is CASSLKGQGAGSPLHF.

The CDR3, as DNA: TGTGCCAGCAGCCGGGAAAGAGCCGACAATGAGCAGTTCTTC. The encoded protein is CASSRERADNEQFF. This chain joins TRBV7-9 and TRBJ2-1; D possibly corresponds to TRBD2 (5 bases). V lost 5 bases to trimming and J lost 5 bases, with 13 bases between them. Per the germline V gene, CDR1 is SEHNR and CDR2 is FQNEAQ (reference sequence). The CDR3 is 14 amino acids.

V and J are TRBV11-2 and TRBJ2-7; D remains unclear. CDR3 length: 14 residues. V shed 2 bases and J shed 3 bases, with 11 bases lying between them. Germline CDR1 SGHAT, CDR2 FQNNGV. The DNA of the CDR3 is TGTGCCAGCAGCTTATGGCCAGACAACTACGAGCAGTACTTC. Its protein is CASSLWPDNYEQYF.

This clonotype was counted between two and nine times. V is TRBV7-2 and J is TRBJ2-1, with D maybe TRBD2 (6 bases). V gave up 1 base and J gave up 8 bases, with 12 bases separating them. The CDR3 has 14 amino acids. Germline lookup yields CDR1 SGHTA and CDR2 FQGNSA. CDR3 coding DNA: TGTGCCAGCAGCTTAGTCGGGGGTCACCATGAGCAGTTCTTC. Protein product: CASSLVGGHHEQFF. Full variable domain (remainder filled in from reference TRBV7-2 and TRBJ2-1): GAGVSQSPSNKVTEKGKDVELRCDPISGHTALYWYRQSLGQGLEFLIYFQGNSAPDKSGLPSDRFSAERTGGSVSTLTIQRTQQEDSAVYLCASSLVGGHHEQFFGPGTRLTVL.

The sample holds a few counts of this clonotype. DNA for the CDR3: TGCGCCAGCAGCCAAAAAAGGGGACAGGTAAATCAGCCCCAGCATTTT. Its protein is CASSQKRGQVNQPQHF. The chain uses TRBV4-1 and TRBJ1-5, with 8 bases aligning to TRBD1. Trimming cost V 2 bases and J 4 bases; bases outside gene matches: 7. This CDR3 has 16 residues. The germline V gene encodes CDR1 MGHRA and CDR2 YSYEKL.

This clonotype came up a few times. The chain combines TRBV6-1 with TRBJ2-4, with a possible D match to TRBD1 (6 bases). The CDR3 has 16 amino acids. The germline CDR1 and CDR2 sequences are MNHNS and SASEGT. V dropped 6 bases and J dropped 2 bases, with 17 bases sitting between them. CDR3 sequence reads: CASRDSQLTSKNIQYF. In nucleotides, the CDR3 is TGTGCCAGCAGGGACAGCCAACTTACCTCCAAAAACATTCAGTACTTC.